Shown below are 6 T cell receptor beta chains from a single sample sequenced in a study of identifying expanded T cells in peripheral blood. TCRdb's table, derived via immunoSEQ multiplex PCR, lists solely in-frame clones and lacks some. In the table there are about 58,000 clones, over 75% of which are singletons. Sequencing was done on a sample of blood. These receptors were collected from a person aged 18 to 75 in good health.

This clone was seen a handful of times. The CDR3 DNA sequence: TGTGCCAGCTCACTGGGATATAGCAATCAGCCCCAGCATTTT. Protein sequence: CASSLGYSNQPQHF. The V gene is TRBV18, the J gene TRBJ1-5, with no clear D. V was trimmed by 4 bases and J by 0 bases, leaving 7 bases between them. The CDR3 extends over 14 amino acids. Germline lookup yields CDR1 KGHSH and CDR2 LQKENI.

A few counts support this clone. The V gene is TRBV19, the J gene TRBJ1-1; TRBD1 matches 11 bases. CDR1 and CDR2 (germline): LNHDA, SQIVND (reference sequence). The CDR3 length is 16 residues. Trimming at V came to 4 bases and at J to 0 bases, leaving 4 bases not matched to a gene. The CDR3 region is CASSTGQGAMNTEAFF. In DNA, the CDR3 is TGTGCCAGTAGTACTGGACAGGGGGCCATGAACACTGAAGCTTTCTTT.

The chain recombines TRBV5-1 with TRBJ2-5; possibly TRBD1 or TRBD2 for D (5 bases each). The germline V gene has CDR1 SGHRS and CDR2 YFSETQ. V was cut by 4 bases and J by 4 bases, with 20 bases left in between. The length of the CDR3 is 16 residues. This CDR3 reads CASSKSYRGRRETQYF. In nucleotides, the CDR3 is TGCGCCAGCAGCAAAAGCTACCGGGGCCGGAGAGAGACCCAGTACTTC.

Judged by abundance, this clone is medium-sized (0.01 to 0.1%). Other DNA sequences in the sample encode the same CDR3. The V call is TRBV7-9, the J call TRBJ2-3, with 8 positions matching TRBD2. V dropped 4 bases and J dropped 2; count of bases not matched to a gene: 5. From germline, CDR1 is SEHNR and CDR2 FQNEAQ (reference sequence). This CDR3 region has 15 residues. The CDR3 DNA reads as TGTGCCAGCAGCTCGCGGGAGGCGAACACAGATACGCAGTATTTT. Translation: CASSSREANTDTQYF.

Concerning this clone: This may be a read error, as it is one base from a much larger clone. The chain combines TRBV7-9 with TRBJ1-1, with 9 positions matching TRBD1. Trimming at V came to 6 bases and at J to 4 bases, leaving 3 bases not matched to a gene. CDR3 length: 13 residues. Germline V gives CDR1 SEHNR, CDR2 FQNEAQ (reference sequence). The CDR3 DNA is TGTGCCAGCAGACCGACAGGGGGCACTGAAGCTTTCTTT. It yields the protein CASRPTGGTEAFF.

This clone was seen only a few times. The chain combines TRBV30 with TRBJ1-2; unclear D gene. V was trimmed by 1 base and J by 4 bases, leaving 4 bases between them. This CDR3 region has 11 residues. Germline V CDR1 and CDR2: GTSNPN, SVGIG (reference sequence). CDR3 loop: CAWSGGYGYTF. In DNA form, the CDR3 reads TGTGCCTGGAGTGGGGGCTATGGCTACACCTTC.